The clone carrying this TCR beta chain was seen repeatedly, ten times or more. This CDR3 comprises 12 residues. Germline trimming cut 6 bases from V and 5 bases from J; bases unmatched to any gene: 3. The germline V gene has CDR1 DFQATT and CDR2 SNEGSKA (reference sequence). The sample originates from a study of CD8+CD57+ T cells in acquired aplastic anemia. Both TCR beta VDJ combination and CDR3 sequence profiling were carried out. Genomic DNA was the template for this profiling. Each CDR3 protein gets one entry after TCRdb re-called the reads with MiXCR. The sample lists around 190,000 distinct CDR3 sequences, less than 70% occurring once.

This sequence originates from a human donor in good health, serving as a control. The chain combines TRBV20-1 with TRBJ2-7; 11 bases are a match to TRBD2. Material for sequencing was sorted CD4+, CD8+, or CD8+CD57+ T cells (not recorded which) from PBMCs. The chain's CDR3 is CSAPTSGDEQYF. The CDR3 DNA follows: TGCAGTGCCCCGACTAGCGGGGACGAGCAGTACTTC.